This record looks at one T cell receptor (beta chain) sequence and its context. The CDR3 is cut off 3 residues early in the read; its end comes from the germline J gene. Using immunoSEQ multiplex PCR, the repertoire was profiled, and TCRdb retains in-frame clones only, with some absent. Recorded for this sample: approximately 18,000 clones. Germline V lookup: CDR1 SGHNT, CDR2 YYREEE (reference sequence). V shed 4 bases and J shed 4 bases, with 14 bases lying between them. The CDR3 sequence is 14 residues long. The sample is drawn from a study of T cells in women clearing cervical HPV infection. Study background: Case blood was drawn when the lesion was first found; control blood after infection became undetectable.

The V gene is TRBV5-4, the J gene TRBJ1-1, with TRBD1 as a possible D gene (6 bases). Sample: blood buffy coat. This clonotype was obtained from a woman aged 18-70 years with a cervical HPV16 infection that either progressed to CIN3+ or cleared (not recorded which). The CDR3 region is CASSGHREGTEAFF. The sequenced CDR3 bases are TGTGCCAGCAGCGGGCACAGGGAGGGCACTGAA.